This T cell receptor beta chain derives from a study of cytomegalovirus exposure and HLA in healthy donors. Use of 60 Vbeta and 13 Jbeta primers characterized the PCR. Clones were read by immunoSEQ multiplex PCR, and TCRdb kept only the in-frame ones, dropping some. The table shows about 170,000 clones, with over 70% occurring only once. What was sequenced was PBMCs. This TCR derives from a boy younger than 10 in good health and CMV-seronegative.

CDR3 bases: TGTGCCTGGAGTGTACTAAGGGGTTATGAGCAGTTCTTC. Translation gives CAWSVLRGYEQFF. The chain combines TRBV30 with TRBJ2-1; tentatively, D is TRBD1 (5 bases). Trimming took off 0 bases at V and 8 bases at J, with 11 bases between the two ends. Per germline, CDR1 GTSNPN and CDR2 SVGIG (reference sequence). The CDR3 length is 13 residues. The full variable domain, completed using reference TRBV30 and TRBJ2-1, is SQTIHQWPATLVQPVGSPLSLECTVEGTSNPNLYWYRQAAGRGLQLLFYSVGIGQISSEVPQNLSASRPQDRQFILSSKKLLLSDSGFYLCAWSVLRGYEQFFGPGTRLTVL.